This T cell receptor beta chain was identified during a study of regulatory T cells in long-lasting Graves disease. The table lists this clonotype with a few counts. Relying on iRepertoire HTBI primers and Arm-PCR of CDR3 regions, the team built TCR beta libraries. TCRdb analysed the multiplex PCR reads with MiXCR anew, one entry per CDR3 protein. In the table there are some 350,000 distinct CDR3 sequences, 15% to 20% of which are singletons. Sample time point: newly diagnosed GD, antithyroid drugs for less than 3 months. RNA from PBMCs was the source of the TCR library. Patients were from an endocrinology department in Xi'an, China. The sample also formed part of further work on T cells in Graves' hyperthyroidism and ophthalmopathy.

Source: peripheral blood mononuclear cells (PBMCs), taken at new diagnosis, from a patient treated with antithyroid drugs. This receptor was obtained from a woman younger than 35 with Graves disease.

CDR3 in amino acids: CASSQGPGFYEQYF. The DNA of the CDR3 is TGTGCCAGCAGCCAAGGCCCTGGCTTCTACGAGCAGTACTTC. The chain combines TRBV3-1 with TRBJ2-7; D is unclear. This CDR3 has 14 amino acids. CDR1 LGHDT and CDR2 YNNKEL come from the germline V gene (reference sequence). Between the trimmed V and J ends, which lost 1 base and 3 bases, there was a span of 10 bases.